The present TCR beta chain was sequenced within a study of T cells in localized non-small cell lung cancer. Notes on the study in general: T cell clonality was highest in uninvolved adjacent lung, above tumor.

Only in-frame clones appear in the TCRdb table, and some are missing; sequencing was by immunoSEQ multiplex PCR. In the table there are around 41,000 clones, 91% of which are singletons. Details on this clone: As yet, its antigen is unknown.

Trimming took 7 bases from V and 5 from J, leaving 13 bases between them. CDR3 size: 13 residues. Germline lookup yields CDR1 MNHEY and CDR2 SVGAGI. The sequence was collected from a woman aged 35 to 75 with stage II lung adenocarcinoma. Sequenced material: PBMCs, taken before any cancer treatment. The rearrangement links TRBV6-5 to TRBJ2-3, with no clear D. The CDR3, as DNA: TGTGCCAGCACGGACCTAGTGGAAGATACGCAGTATTTT. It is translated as CASTDLVEDTQYF.